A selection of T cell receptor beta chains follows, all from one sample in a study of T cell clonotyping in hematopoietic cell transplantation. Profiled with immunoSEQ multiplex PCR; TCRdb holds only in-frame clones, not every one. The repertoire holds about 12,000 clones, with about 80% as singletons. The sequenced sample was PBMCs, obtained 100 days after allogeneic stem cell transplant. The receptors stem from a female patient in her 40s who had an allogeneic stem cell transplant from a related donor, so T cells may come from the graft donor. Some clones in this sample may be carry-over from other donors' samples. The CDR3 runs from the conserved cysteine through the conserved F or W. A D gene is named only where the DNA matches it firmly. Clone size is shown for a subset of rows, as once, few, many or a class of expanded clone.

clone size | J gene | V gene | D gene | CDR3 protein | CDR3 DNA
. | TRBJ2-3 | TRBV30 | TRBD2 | CAWIRGLAGFTDTQYF | TGTGCCTGGATTCGGGGGCTAGCGGGTTTTACAGATACGCAGTATTTT
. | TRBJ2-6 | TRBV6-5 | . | CASSYSRGGANVLTF | TGTGCCAGCAGTTACTCACGGGGTGGGGCCAACGTCCTGACTTTC
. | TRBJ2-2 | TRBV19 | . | CASSIVNTGELFF | TGTGCCAGTAGTATAGTTAACACCGGGGAGCTGTTTTTT
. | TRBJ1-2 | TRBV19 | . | CASTEGLYYGYTF | TGTGCCAGTACCGAGGGACTTTACTATGGCTACACCTTC
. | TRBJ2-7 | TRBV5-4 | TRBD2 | CASSSARTSGKPEQYF | TGTGCCAGCAGCTCCGCCCGGACTAGCGGGAAACCCGAGCAGTACTTC
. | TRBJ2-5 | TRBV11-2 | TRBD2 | CASSLVAGSQETQYF | TGTGCCAGCAGCTTAGTAGCGGGCAGCCAAGAGACCCAGTACTTC
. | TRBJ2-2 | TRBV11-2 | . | CASSLSRGAPGELFF | TGTGCCAGCAGCTTATCCCGCGGGGCACCCGGGGAGCTGTTTTTT
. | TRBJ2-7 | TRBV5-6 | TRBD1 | CASSLSGQYEQYF | TGTGCCAGCAGCTTGTCGGGACAGTACGAGCAGTACTTC
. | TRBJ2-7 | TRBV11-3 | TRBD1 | CASSLRQGKEEQYF | TGTGCCAGCAGCCTACGACAGGGGAAAGAGGAGCAGTACTTC
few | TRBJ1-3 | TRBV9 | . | CASSLDGSGNTIYF | TGTGCCAGCAGCTTGGACGGCTCTGGAAACACCATATATTTT
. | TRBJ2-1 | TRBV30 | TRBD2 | CAWTTGLAGNEQFF | TGTGCCTGGACTACAGGACTAGCGGGCAATGAGCAGTTCTTC
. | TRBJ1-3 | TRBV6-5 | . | CAIQTGCSGNTIYF | TGTGCCATCCAGACAGGTTGCTCTGGAAACACCATATATTTT
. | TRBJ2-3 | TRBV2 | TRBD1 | CASSGGTGSIDTQYF | TGTGCCAGCAGTGGGGGGACAGGGAGCATAGATACGCAGTATTTT
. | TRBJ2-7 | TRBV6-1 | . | CASRRIGGAYEQYF | TGTGCCAGCCGAAGAATCGGAGGAGCCTACGAGCAGTACTTC
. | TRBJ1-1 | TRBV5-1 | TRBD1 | CASSWGQGDTEAFF | TGCGCCAGCAGCTGGGGCCAGGGGGACACTGAAGCTTTCTTT
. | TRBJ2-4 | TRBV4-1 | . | CASSRGTALAKNIQYF | TGCGCCAGCAGCCGAGGAACAGCACTAGCCAAAAACATTCAGTACTTC
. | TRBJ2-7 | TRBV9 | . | CASSVRVYYEQYF | TGTGCCAGCAGCGTACGGGTTTATTACGAGCAGTACTTC